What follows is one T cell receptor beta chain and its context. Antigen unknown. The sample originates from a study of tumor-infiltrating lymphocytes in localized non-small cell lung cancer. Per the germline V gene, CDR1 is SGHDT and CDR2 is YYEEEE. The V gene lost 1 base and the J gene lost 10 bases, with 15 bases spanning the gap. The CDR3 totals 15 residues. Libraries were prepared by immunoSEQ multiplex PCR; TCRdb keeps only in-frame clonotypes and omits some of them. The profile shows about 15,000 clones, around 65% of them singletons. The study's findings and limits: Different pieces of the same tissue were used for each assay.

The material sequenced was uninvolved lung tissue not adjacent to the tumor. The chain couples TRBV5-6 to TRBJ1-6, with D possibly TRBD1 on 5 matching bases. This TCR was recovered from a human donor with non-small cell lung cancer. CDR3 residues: CASSLSPGQGSPLHF. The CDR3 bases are TGTGCCAGCAGCTTGTCCCCCGGACAAGGGTCACCCCTCCACTTT.